This T cell receptor (beta chain) was identified in a study of blood T cell repertoires in COVID-19. Study-wide background: Nucleic acid was either cDNA or gDNA, and it came from T cells, B-cell-depleted T cells, or PBMCs.

The data were produced by immunoSEQ multiplex PCR, yet TCRdb's version contains in-frame clones alone and is incomplete. The sample lists tens of thousands of clones; approximately 73% were seen once. The CDR3 length is 15 residues. The specimen was peripheral blood. The chain has TRBV21-1 and TRBJ2-1; the table's D call, TRBD2, was not checked against the DNA. TRBV21-1 is a pseudogene segment. The clonotype originates from a woman aged 45-60 years with active or convalescent COVID-19. The CDR3 protein is CASSKASGPYNEQFF. CDR3 DNA: TGTGCCAGCAGCAAGGCTAGCGGCCCCTACAATGAGCAGTTCTTC.